Only a few counts were recorded for the clone carrying this TCR beta chain. The antigen remains undetermined. This CDR3 contains 15 residues. V was pared by 7 bases and J by 7 bases, with 23 bases between. Germline lookup yields CDR1 SQVTM and CDR2 ANQGSEA. CD4+ and CD8+ T cells were sorted from PBMCs stained for CD3, CD4 and CD8. This entry belongs to a study of CD8+ T cells in alopecia areata. General study results and limits: Against the mouse data, patients shared TCRs less clearly, possibly for HLA reasons. Lesional scalp, especially alopecia totalis/universalis, showed higher clonality than normal scalp. In scalp samples, resident alphabeta T cells of normal skin are also sequenced.

Sequencing templates came from extracted RNA that was reverse transcribed into cDNA. The assay was immunoSEQ multiplex PCR, and TCRdb's table has in-frame clones only and misses some. In the table there are roughly 150,000 clones, roughly 50% of which are singletons. The chain has TRBV29-1 and TRBJ2-1; TRBD1 might be the D (6 bases). The TCR was taken from a human donor in good health. Sequencing was carried out using CD4+ T cells sorted from blood. The CDR3 region has the DNA TGCAGCGCTCCGGGACAACGGGGCGTTGGGAATGAGCAGTTCTTC. It translates to CSAPGQRGVGNEQFF.